The clone carrying this T cell receptor beta chain was seen only a few times. Antigen: not known. The data stem from a study of cytomegalovirus exposure and HLA in healthy donors. Study-level points and caveats: TCR sequences were mostly rare, though some public TCRs occurred in many donors.

The PCR contained 60 Vbeta and 13 Jbeta primers. TCRdb keeps only in-frame clones here, not all; method: immunoSEQ multiplex PCR. The data contain roughly 130,000 clones, about 78% of them singletons. Healthy donors of bone marrow made up the group. V shed 6 bases, J shed 4 bases, and the junction held 5 bases outside the gene matches. The CDR3 sequence is 13 residues long. Germline CDR1 is MNHEY and CDR2 is SVGAGI. This chain links TRBV6-5 with TRBJ1-1, with TRBD1 matching 7 bases. Sequenced sample: PBMCs. This receptor was taken from a human donor in good health. This chain's CDR3 is CASRHRGATEAFF. The CDR3 DNA is TGTGCCAGCAGGCACAGGGGTGCCACTGAAGCTTTCTTT.